This is a list of T cell receptor beta chains from one sample in a study of blood T cells in healthy people across ages. TCRdb used MiXCR to reprocess the 5' RACE reads, holding one entry per CDR3 protein. The repertoire holds 1,800,000 or so distinct CDR3 sequences, approximately 39% seen once, with around 23% in the top ten. The material sequenced was blood. The receptors were gathered from a human donor in good health. Both conserved end residues are part of each CDR3. The order of the fields is V gene, clone size, J gene, D gene, CDR3 DNA, CDR3 protein. D genes are given only for firm matches. Clone size is not always given. Where it is, it says once, few, many or a class for expanded clones.

TRBV29-1	few	TRBJ1-2	-	TGCAGCGTTGAATATTGGATAAAGCGGGCTTCCTATGGCTACACCTTC	CSVEYWIKRASYGYTF
TRBV6-2/TRBV6-3	few	TRBJ1-2	-	TGTGCCAGCAGCTCTATCCTGGACGGTAACTATGGCTACACCTTC	CASSSILDGNYGYTF
TRBV4-3	few	TRBJ1-1	-	TGCGCCAGCAGCCAAGGATGGGCACTGAACACTGAAGCTTTCTTT	CASSQGWALNTEAFF
TRBV12-3/TRBV12-4	-	TRBJ1-4	TRBD1	TGTGCCAGCAGTCAGGACAGGGGGCACGAAAAACTGTTTTTT	CASSQDRGHEKLFF
TRBV7-9	-	TRBJ2-5	-	TGTGCCAGCAGCTTAGTTAAAGATATCCAAGAGACCCAGTACTTC	CASSLVKDIQETQYF
TRBV12-3/TRBV12-4	-	TRBJ1-2	-	TGTGCCAGCAGTTTCAAGGGTTTTAGCTATGGCTACACCTTC	CASSFKGFSYGYTF
TRBV12-3/TRBV12-4	-	TRBJ2-3	-	TGTGCCAGCAGTATCGCTCGTGGGGCTAGCGGCACAGATACGCAGTATTTT	CASSIARGASGTDTQYF
TRBV29-1	few	TRBJ2-7	-	TGCAGCATTTATGCATCATCGGGGGGCGCGGACGAGCAGTACTTC	CSIYASSGGADEQYF
TRBV5-1	once	TRBJ2-1	-	TGCGCCAGCTCTGCCTACGGACACCCCAATGAGCAGTTCTTC	CASSAYGHPNEQFF
TRBV7-2	-	TRBJ2-7	-	TGTGCCAGCACCACATTCTCCGGGGCTTCCTACGAGCAGTACTTC	CASTTFSGASYEQYF